This entry lists 19 T cell receptor beta chains sequenced from one sample in a study of T-cell reconstitution after alpha-beta-depleted transplantation in children. Unique molecular identifiers were built into the TCRbeta library. TCRdb itself ran the PCR reads through MiXCR, one entry per CDR3 protein. Of 180,000 or so distinct CDR3 sequences listed, around 5.9% were seen once; the top ten hold about 5%. This specimen was PBMCs, taken before TCRalphabeta/CD19-depleted stem cell transplant. The receptor set was obtained from a girl less than two years old with combined immunodeficiency, due to receive a stem cell transplant.

J is TRBJ2-1 and V is TRBV28; D ambiguous. Trimming shortened V by 6 bases and J by 8 bases, and 8 bases separated the two germline ends. Looked up from germline, CDR1 is MDHEN and CDR2 is SYDVKM. CDR3 length: 11 residues. The CDR3, as DNA: TGTGCCAGCAGCACTCCCTATGAGCAGTTCTTC. This gives the protein CASSTPYEQFF.

Ten or more counts support this clonotype. The gene calls are TRBV7-9 and TRBJ2-2, with 7 nucleotides matching TRBD2. Germline lookup yields CDR1 SEHNR and CDR2 FQNEAQ (reference sequence). V was pared by 5 bases and J by 3 bases, with 9 bases of the junction left unmatched. The CDR3 loop spans 16 amino acids. CDR3 DNA: TGTGCCAGCAGCCAAGGGCTAGCGGAGTACACCGGGGAGCTGTTTTTT. This codes for CASSQGLAEYTGELFF.

This clonotype was seen at least ten times. The CDR3 is CSVEDQTSGTDTQYF. CDR3 sequence (DNA): TGCAGCGTTGAAGATCAAACTAGCGGCACAGATACGCAGTATTTT. The rearrangement links TRBV29-1 to TRBJ2-3; 7 nucleotides agree with TRBD2. This CDR3 comprises 15 residues. From germline, CDR1 is SQVTM and CDR2 ANQGSEA. Trimming at V came to 0 bases and at J to 1 base, leaving 4 bases not matched to a gene.

This clonotype was found many times. The chain links TRBV6-2 or TRBV6-3 to TRBJ2-7; TRBD2 aligns across 8 bases. The ends lost 6 bases at V and 4 bases at J; junction bases unmatched: 8. CDR1 is MNHEY, CDR2 SVGEGT, per germline. The length of the CDR3 is 14 residues. In nucleotides, the CDR3 is TGTGCCAGCAGCCCACTAGCGGATACTTACGAGCAGTACTTC. Its translation is CASSPLADTYEQYF.

This clonotype showed up many times. The chain joins TRBV4-2 to TRBJ2-7, with D unresolved. The CDR3 is made up of 14 amino acids. CDR1 LGHNA and CDR2 YNFKEQ come from the germline V gene. The V gene lost 1 base and the J gene lost 4 bases, with 11 bases spanning the gap. The CDR3 spells CASSQVAWEYEQYF. CDR3 bases: TGTGCCAGCAGCCAAGTTGCCTGGGAATACGAGCAGTACTTC.

This clonotype has ten or more counts. The chain links TRBV20-1 to TRBJ2-1; TRBD2 matches 12 bases. V lost 3 bases to trimming and J lost 8 bases; unmatched junction nucleotides: 2. The germline gives CDR1 DFQATT, CDR2 SNEGSKA (reference sequence). The CDR3 consists of 13 residues. Here the CDR3 reads CSARTSGGYEQFF. The CDR3 bases are TGCAGTGCTAGGACTAGCGGGGGCTATGAGCAGTTCTTC.

This clonotype was recorded many times. The chain has TRBV20-1 and TRBJ1-5; TRBD1 is a possible D gene (6 bases). The V gene's germline CDR1 is DFQATT and CDR2 SNEGSKA (reference sequence). Trimming left V 3 bases short and J 5 bases short, with 11 bases between. This CDR3 region has 13 residues. The CDR3 here is CSASPSGDQPQHF. Here the CDR3 DNA reads TGCAGTGCTAGTCCATCAGGGGATCAGCCCCAGCATTTT.

This clonotype was counted at least ten times. The rearrangement uses TRBV7-8 and TRBJ2-7, with D maybe TRBD2 (5 bases). The CDR3 runs 11 residues. The germline V gene encodes CDR1 SGHVS and CDR2 FQNEAQ. The germline V and J ends were trimmed by 3 bases and 6 bases, with 6 bases remaining between them. CDR3 sequence (DNA): TGTGCCAGCAGCTTCACTAGCGAGCAGTACTTC. This sequence encodes CASSFTSEQYF.

This clonotype has a count of ten or more. The chain is built from TRBV4-1 and TRBJ1-1; no clear D. Germline assignment: CDR1 MGHRA and CDR2 YSYEKL. The CDR3 length is 14 residues. V shed 1 base and J shed 10 bases, with 16 bases lying between them. The CDR3 DNA reads as TGCGCCAGCAGCCAAGTTTATTCGGGTAGAGGAGCTTTCTTT. Translation gives CASSQVYSGRGAFF.

This clonotype was seen many times. CDR3: CASSLWGQGAQETQYF. In nucleotides, the CDR3 is TGTGCCAGCAGCTTATGGGGACAGGGGGCTCAAGAGACCCAGTACTTC. This chain links TRBV11-2 with TRBJ2-5; TRBD1 agrees at 12 bases. J was trimmed by 2 bases and V by 2 bases; bases with no gene match: 3. Germline V lookup: CDR1 SGHAT, CDR2 FQNNGV. This CDR3 region has 16 residues.

The CDR3 DNA reads as TGTGCCAGCAGCCACCCTAGGGCTAGCGGGATTATGGAGCAGTACTTC. It encodes CASSHPRASGIMEQYF. The chain recombines TRBV16 with TRBJ2-7; 9 bases match TRBD2. CDR3 length: 16 amino acids. V trimming: 3 bases; J trimming: 7 bases; junction bases outside the gene matches: 13. The germline V gene encodes CDR1 KGHSY and CDR2 FQNENV.

This clonotype was detected ten times or more. The gene calls are TRBV20-1 and TRBJ2-5; D might be TRBD2 (5 bases). The V gene lost 6 bases and the J gene lost 5 bases, with 22 bases spanning the gap. From germline, CDR1 is DFQATT and CDR2 SNEGSKA (reference sequence). The CDR3 has 15 amino acids. The CDR3 DNA is TGCAGTGCAAGCTCCGGGTCTAGCAATCGGGAGACCCAGTACTTC. It translates to CSASSGSSNRETQYF.

The genes are TRBV7-9 and TRBJ2-1; D not resolved. Germline V gene data show CDR1 as SEHNR and CDR2 as FQNEAQ (reference sequence). Trimming took 6 bases from V and 6 from J, leaving 15 bases between them. The CDR3 extends over 14 amino acids. CDR3 DNA: TGTGCCAGCAGATCTACTGCCGTGGGCAATGAGCAGTTCTTC. Translation: CASRSTAVGNEQFF.

This clonotype was seen at least ten times. This sequence joins TRBV20-1 and TRBJ2-1; D unresolved. The V end was cut by 3 bases, the J end by 0 bases, with 21 bases between. Germline values: CDR1 DFQATT, CDR2 SNEGSKA (reference sequence). There are 18 residues in the CDR3. The CDR3 DNA is TGCAGTGCTAGCAGTTTTGACCTTCCTACAAGCTCCTACAATGAGCAGTTCTTC. It translates to CSASSFDLPTSSYNEQFF.

The table lists this clonotype with many counts. An end of the junction does not agree with germline; a read error may underlie this. V usage is TRBV12-3 or TRBV12-4 and J usage is TRBJ2-3; a possible D gene is TRBD1 (6 bases). CDR3 size: 13 residues. The CDR3, as DNA: TGTGCCAGCAGTTTACGATTCACGGGACAAATAAATTTT. The encoded protein is CASSLRFTGQINF.

As concerns this clonotype: With a much larger clone just one base away, this may be a read error. The CDR3 is CARSYEFQGSNEQFF. In DNA, the CDR3 is TGTGCCAGGAGTTACGAGTTTCAGGGAAGCAATGAGCAGTTCTTC. V usage is TRBV6-2 or TRBV6-3 and J usage is TRBJ2-1, with a weak D call TRBD1 (5 bases). The CDR3 covers 15 residues. CDR1 and CDR2 (germline): MNHEY, SVGEGT.

This clonotype was detected only a few times. This chain uses TRBV27 with TRBJ2-7; tentative D call: TRBD1 (6 bases). Germline V CDR1 and CDR2: MNHEY, SMNVEV (reference sequence). V was shortened by 6 bases and J by 3 bases, with 12 bases between the two germline ends. The CDR3 consists of 13 residues. The CDR3 sequence is CASSQGTDYEQYF. DNA for the CDR3: TGTGCCAGCAGCCAGGGGACGGACTACGAGCAGTACTTC.

This clonotype was seen many times. CDR3 in DNA: TGTGCCAGCTCACCCCTGGACAGGGGAGTAATCGAGCAGTACTTC. Its translation is CASSPLDRGVIEQYF. The chain is built from TRBV18 and TRBJ2-7; TRBD1 matches 9 bases. The ends lost 3 bases at V and 6 bases at J; junction bases unmatched: 9. Germline CDR1 and CDR2: KGHSH and LQKENI. The CDR3 is 15 amino acids.

This clonotype was observed many times. CDR3 in amino acids: CSGGQGADTQYF. CDR3 coding DNA: TGCAGCGGAGGACAGGGGGCAGATACGCAGTATTTT. This chain uses TRBV29-1 with TRBJ2-3, with TRBD1 identical over 10 bases. This CDR3 has 12 amino acids. Germline V gene lookup returns CDR1 SQVTM and CDR2 ANQGSEA. The V gene end was trimmed by 7 bases and the J gene end by 4 bases; junction bases not matched to a gene: 2.